What follows are 3 T cell receptor beta chains derived from one specimen sequenced in a study of cytomegalovirus exposure and HLA in healthy donors. The PCR was carried out with 60 Vbeta primers and 13 Jbeta primers. The method was immunoSEQ multiplex PCR; TCRdb's version includes in-frame clones alone and lacks a portion of them. In the table there are roughly 150,000 clones, around 73% of which are singletons. The source material was PBMCs. These receptors were obtained from a woman in her late teens or twenties in good health and CMV-seropositive.

The V and J genes are TRBV19 and TRBJ1-4; D might be TRBD1 (5 bases). The CDR3 runs 16 residues. Deletions cut 6 bases from V and 7 bases from J, with 21 bases between. CDR1 and CDR2 (germline): LNHDA, SQIVND (reference sequence). DNA for the CDR3: TGTGCCAGTAGCCCATCTCCCGGCGGGGGGACTGAAAAACTGTTTTTT. Translating gives CASSPSPGGGTEKLFF.

This rearrangement joins TRBV29-1 to TRBJ2-4; D remains unclear. Germline V gene lookup returns CDR1 SQVTM and CDR2 ANQGSEA. The CDR3 has 14 residues. The V and J ends lost 2 bases and 0 bases respectively, with 8 bases between them. The CDR3 bases are TGCAGCGTTGAAAGAGCTCTAGCCAAAAACATTCAGTACTTC. The encoded protein is CSVERALAKNIQYF.

The rearrangement links TRBV10-3 to TRBJ2-3; 15 nucleotides match TRBD2. Germline V CDR1 and CDR2: ENHRY, SYGVKD. Trimming at V came to 4 bases and at J to 4 bases, leaving 12 bases not matched to a gene. The CDR3 has 19 amino acids. CDR3 sequence (DNA): TGTGCCATCAGTGGTTCGTCGGGACTAGCGGGGGGTCTGTCAGATACGCAGTATTTT. This sequence encodes CAISGSSGLAGGLSDTQYF.